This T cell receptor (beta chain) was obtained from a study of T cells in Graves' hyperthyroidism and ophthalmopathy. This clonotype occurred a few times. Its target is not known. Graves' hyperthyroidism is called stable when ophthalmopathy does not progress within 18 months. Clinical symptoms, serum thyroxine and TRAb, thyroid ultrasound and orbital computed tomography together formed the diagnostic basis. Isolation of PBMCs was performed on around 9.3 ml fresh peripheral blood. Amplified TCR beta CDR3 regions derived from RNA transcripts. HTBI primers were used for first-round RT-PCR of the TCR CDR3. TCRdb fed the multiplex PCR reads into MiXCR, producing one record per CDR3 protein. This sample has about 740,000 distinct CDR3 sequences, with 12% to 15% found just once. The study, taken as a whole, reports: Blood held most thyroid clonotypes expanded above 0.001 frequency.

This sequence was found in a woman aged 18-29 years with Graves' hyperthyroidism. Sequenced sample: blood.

The CDR3 sequence: CASSDPWANEKLFF. The CDR3 DNA sequence: TGTGCCAGCAGTGACCCCTGGGCTAATGAAAAACTGTTTTTT. The chain is built from TRBV6-1 and TRBJ1-4; no clear D gene. Germline CDR1 is MNHNS and CDR2 is SASEGT. V was shortened by 3 bases and J by 3 bases, with 8 bases between the two germline ends. This CDR3 has 14 amino acids.